This TCR beta chain was identified during a study of CD8+CD57+ T cells in acquired aplastic anemia. Study as a whole: Each DNA sample taken from sorted CD4+ and CD8+ cells came to around 2.9 ug on average. Study observations and caveats: Shared by patients and controls, around 27 CD8+ CDR3s were abundant in patients.

An expansion of CD8+CD57+ cells by flow cytometry had been shown in patients chosen for sequencing. Severe acquired aplastic anemia was present in all patients. Blood samples were obtained from patients who had received no prior therapy. The template used for profiling TCR beta VDJ and CDR3 was genomic DNA. From the reads, TCRdb called clonotypes with MiXCR, one entry per CDR3 protein. The repertoire holds 160,000 or so distinct CDR3 sequences, 45% to 55% seen once, with approximately 3% in the top ten. This clonotype was observed a few times. Its antigen is unknown. CDR1 and CDR2 from the germline V gene are SGHVS and FNYEAQ. This CDR3 spans 13 amino acids. V gave up 0 bases and J gave up 4 bases, with 6 bases separating them.

This clonotype was sampled from a human donor with aplastic anemia. Source material: sorted CD4+, CD8+, or CD8+CD57+ T cells (not recorded which) from PBMCs. The chain recombines TRBV7-6 with TRBJ1-2; D unclear. The CDR3 bases are TGTGCCAGCAGCTTAGCGCCAGGCTATGGCTACACCTTC. Translated, it gives CASSLAPGYGYTF.